Below are 28 T cell receptor beta chains sequenced from a single sample in a study of T cell repertoires in cytomegalovirus infection. TCRdb re-called the reads through MiXCR, storing one row per CDR3 protein. The table has hundreds of thousands of distinct CDR3 sequences, approximately 10% seen once. The sequencing sample was made of PBMCs. The receptor source for this set is a human donor in good health (CMV status not recorded). Some clones in this sample may be carry-over from other donors' samples.

This clonotype showed up many times. The chain couples TRBV7-9 to TRBJ1-2; no clear D gene. Per germline, CDR1 SEHNR and CDR2 FQNEAQ (reference sequence). V was clipped by 1 base and J by 9 bases, with 12 bases between them. The CDR3 length is 13 residues. CDR3 sequence reads: CASSLGKGERYTF. CDR3 bases: TGTGCCAGCAGCTTAGGAAAGGGTGAGCGCTACACCTTC.

At least ten counts were recorded for this clonotype. The chain recombines TRBV7-2 with TRBJ2-5, with unresolved D. V lost 2 bases and J lost 8, with 12 bases in between. The CDR3 is 13 residues long. CDR1 and CDR2 (germline): SGHTA, FQGNSA. The CDR3 spells CASSLSILGTQYF. The DNA of the CDR3 is TGTGCCAGCAGCTTATCCATTCTAGGCACCCAGTACTTC. Full variable domain (remainder filled in from reference TRBV7-2 and TRBJ2-5): GAGVSQSPSNKVTEKGKDVELRCDPISGHTALYWYRQSLGQGLEFLIYFQGNSAPDKSGLPSDRFSAERTGGSVSTLTIQRTQQEDSAVYLCASSLSILGTQYFGPGTRLLVL.

This clonotype appeared many times. DNA of the CDR3: TGTGCCAGCAGACCGCATGGGACAGGGGAATACAATGAGCAGTTCTTC. Its translation is CASRPHGTGEYNEQFF. V and J are TRBV7-9 and TRBJ2-1; TRBD1 matches at 10 bases. The CDR3 is 16 residues long. The V gene's germline CDR1 is SEHNR and CDR2 FQNEAQ (reference sequence). J lost 4 bases, V lost 6 bases, and 9 bases had no gene match.

This clonotype was detected many times. The rearrangement uses TRBV7-2 and TRBJ1-1; perhaps TRBD1 as D (5 bases). V was pared by 2 bases and J by 2 bases, with 12 bases between. The CDR3 spans 15 residues. Germline V gene lookup returns CDR1 SGHTA and CDR2 FQGNSA. The CDR3 region is CASSLRRQGNTEAFF. Here the CDR3 DNA reads TGTGCCAGCAGCTTAAGGAGGCAGGGCAACACTGAAGCTTTCTTT.

This clonotype was recorded many times. The chain links TRBV6-2 or TRBV6-3 to TRBJ2-1; 10 bases are a match to TRBD1. V shed 3 bases, J shed 6 bases, and the junction held 11 bases outside the gene matches. The germline CDR1 and CDR2 sequences are MNHEY and SVGEGT. The CDR3 extends over 17 amino acids. The CDR3 DNA reads as TGTGCCAGCAGTTATCGGTCCGGGACAGGGGTTATCAATGAGCAGTTCTTC. It translates to CASSYRSGTGVINEQFF.

The V call is TRBV10-3, the J call TRBJ2-7; TRBD1 matches 10 bases. The length of the CDR3 is 14 residues. Unmatched junction bases numbered 3, after V lost 2 bases and J lost 5 bases. CDR1 is ENHRY, CDR2 SYGVKD, per germline. The CDR3 DNA reads TGTGCCATCAGTGAGCCGGGACAGGGGAACGAGCAGTACGTC. As protein: CAISEPGQGNEQYV.

This clonotype came up many times. The rearrangement uses TRBV7-8 and TRBJ1-2; no definite D call. In germline, CDR1 is SGHVS, CDR2 FQNEAQ. The CDR3 is made up of 13 amino acids. Trimming pared 5 bases from V and 8 bases from J, leaving 15 bases between. The CDR3 region is CASSPRWEGGYTF. CDR3 bases: TGTGCCAGCAGCCCCCGGTGGGAGGGCGGCTACACCTTC.

In this sample, this clonotype turned up many times. The chain couples TRBV7-2 to TRBJ2-1; unclear D gene. Looked up from germline, CDR1 is SGHTA and CDR2 is FQGNSA. The CDR3 sequence is 15 residues long. Trimming removed 1 base from V and 0 bases from J, with 7 bases in between. CDR3 in amino acids: CASSLGWASYNEQFF. The CDR3 region has the DNA TGTGCCAGCAGCTTAGGGTGGGCCTCCTACAATGAGCAGTTCTTC.

Remarks on this clonotype: At one of its ends the junction is not consistent with the germline gene, which may arise from a read error. This sequence joins TRBV28 and TRBJ2-1; tentatively, D is TRBD2 (6 bases). This CDR3 contains 12 residues. Per the germline V gene, CDR1 is MDHEN and CDR2 is SYDVKM. CDR3 bases: TGTGCCAGCAGCCGGGAGCGACATTCCCCCAACTTC. Its translation: CASSRERHSPNF. The whole variable domain, filled in from reference TRBV28 and TRBJ2-1, reads DVKVTQSSRYLVKRTGEKVFLECVQDMDHENMFWYRQDPGLGLRLIYFSYDVKMKEKGDIPEGYSVSREKKERFSLILESASTNQTSMYLCASSRERHSPNFGPGTRLTVL.

At least ten counts were recorded for this clonotype. The chain uses TRBV7-2 and TRBJ2-1; weak D call: TRBD2 (6 bases). This CDR3 region has 18 residues. Deletions cut 5 bases from V and 7 bases from J, with 27 bases between. In germline, CDR1 is SGHTA, CDR2 FQGNSA. The CDR3 coding sequence is TGTGCCAGCAGCCCCCTCTGGAGGGGAGTTCAGACCCTAAATGAGCAGTTCTTC. Translation gives CASSPLWRGVQTLNEQFF.

The table lists this clonotype with many counts. The chain carries TRBV7-2 and TRBJ1-4; D not certain. The V end lost 5 bases, the J end lost 3 bases, and 10 bases lay between the germline ends. Germline CDR1 is SGHTA and CDR2 is FQGNSA. The CDR3 length is 14 residues. The CDR3 loop is CASSPGLSNEKLFF. CDR3 sequence (DNA): TGTGCCAGCAGCCCAGGCCTCTCTAATGAAAAACTGTTTTTT. Drawing the rest from reference TRBV7-2 and TRBJ1-4, the complete variable domain is GAGVSQSPSNKVTEKGKDVELRCDPISGHTALYWYRQSLGQGLEFLIYFQGNSAPDKSGLPSDRFSAERTGGSVSTLTIQRTQQEDSAVYLCASSPGLSNEKLFFGSGTQLSVL.

This chain joins TRBV20-1 and TRBJ2-5; 8 bases line up with TRBD2. Trimming at V came to 3 bases and at J to 6 bases, leaving 6 bases not matched to a gene. CDR1 is DFQATT and CDR2 is SNEGSKA in the germline V gene (reference sequence). The CDR3 is 13 residues long. The chain's CDR3 is CSASPGGAKTQYF. The CDR3 DNA sequence: TGCAGTGCTAGCCCCGGGGGGGCAAAGACCCAGTACTTC.

Many counts were recorded for this clonotype. The gene calls are TRBV7-2 and TRBJ2-3; D possibly uses TRBD1 or TRBD2 (6 bases each). V was trimmed by 1 base and J by 3 bases, leaving 14 bases between them. The germline CDR1 and CDR2 sequences are SGHTA and FQGNSA. The CDR3 has 16 amino acids. The DNA for the CDR3 is TGTGCCAGCAGCTTAGTGACGGGGGCACCGACAGATACGCAGTATTTT. Protein: CASSLVTGAPTDTQYF.

This clonotype was detected only a few times. The V gene is TRBV4-1, the J gene TRBJ2-3; 9 nucleotides align to TRBD2. Germline V gives CDR1 MGHRA, CDR2 YSYEKL. The V and J ends lost 0 bases and 4 bases, in that order; junction bases with no gene match: 8. The CDR3 has 17 residues. The CDR3, as DNA: TGCGCCAGCAGCCAAGATCAGGCGGGGGGGCCCGCAGATACGCAGTATTTT. This translates into CASSQDQAGGPADTQYF.

The table lists this clonotype with many counts. The chain uses TRBV2 and TRBJ1-2; D may be TRBD1 (6 bases). This CDR3 spans 15 amino acids. Germline CDR1 and CDR2: SNHLY and FYNNEI. V lost 1 base and J lost 3, with 12 bases in between. The CDR3 reads CASSEEVRGYYGYTF. As DNA, the CDR3 is TGTGCCAGCAGTGAAGAGGTCAGGGGATACTATGGCTACACCTTC.

The CDR3 loop reads CSGGQMNTEAFF. The CDR3 DNA sequence: TGCAGCGGGGGACAGATGAACACTGAAGCTTTCTTT. The chain joins TRBV29-1 to TRBJ1-1; 7 nucleotides line up with TRBD1. V gave up 7 bases and J gave up 0 bases; unmatched junction bases: 2. Germline assignment: CDR1 SQVTM and CDR2 ANQGSEA. The CDR3 runs to 12 residues.

This clonotype was detected only a few times. This rearrangement joins TRBV19 to TRBJ2-4; D may be TRBD1 or TRBD2 (5 bases each). The CDR3 runs 15 residues. In germline, CDR1 is LNHDA, CDR2 SQIVND (reference sequence). V dropped 7 bases and J dropped 0 bases, with 13 bases sitting between them. The chain's CDR3 is CASNRERGAKNIQYF. DNA for the CDR3: TGTGCCAGTAACCGCGAGAGGGGAGCCAAAAACATTCAGTACTTC.

The genes are TRBV10-3 and TRBJ2-7, with D possibly matching TRBD2 (5 bases). Trimming shortened V by 10 bases and J by 2 bases, and 15 bases separated the two germline ends. Germline CDR1 and CDR2: ENHRY and SYGVKD. The CDR3 is made up of 13 amino acids. CDR3 in amino acids: CATTKGAAYEQYF. The CDR3 nucleotides are TGTGCCACGACGAAGGGAGCGGCCTACGAGCAGTACTTC.

This clonotype was seen ten or more times. J is TRBJ1-6 and V is TRBV18; no firm D call. CDR1 and CDR2 (germline): KGHSH, LQKENI. CDR3 length: 13 residues. Trimming took 3 bases from V and 10 from J, leaving 10 bases between them. The CDR3 sequence is CASSPERRSPLHF. CDR3 coding DNA: TGTGCCAGCTCACCGGAGAGGCGATCACCCCTCCACTTT.

This clonotype was observed at least ten times. The junction shows a germline mismatch at one end, possibly a read error. The CDR3 reads CASSLLTGGQETQYF. CDR3 nucleotides: TGTGCTAGCAGCCTCCTGACAGGGGGGCAAGAGACCCAGTACTTC. The V gene is TRBV7-7, the J gene TRBJ2-5; 9 bases agree with TRBD1. The CDR3 totals 15 residues. Germline lookup yields CDR1 SSHAT and CDR2 FNYEAQ (reference sequence).

At least ten counts were recorded for this clonotype. The chain carries TRBV5-5 and TRBJ1-4; D gene unclear. Trimming took off 3 bases at V and 6 bases at J, with 12 bases between the two ends. Germline CDR1 SGHKS, CDR2 YYEKEE (reference sequence). The CDR3 spans 14 residues. The CDR3 nucleotides are TGTGCCAGCAGCTGGGTAGGGAGGCATGAAAAACTGTTTTTT. Residues: CASSWVGRHEKLFF.

As concerns this clonotype: Relative to the germline gene, one junction end is altered; a read error may explain this. The CDR3 here is CASRRGSGARAGQPQQF. DNA for the CDR3: TGTGCCAGCCGCCGTGGGAGCGGGGCCCGGGCAGGGCAGCCCCAGCAATTT. J is TRBJ1-5 and V is TRBV28; TRBD1 is a possible D gene (5 bases). In germline, CDR1 is MDHEN, CDR2 SYDVKM. The CDR3 consists of 17 residues. The full variable domain, its missing parts supplied by reference TRBV28 and TRBJ1-5, is DVKVTQSSRYLVKRTGEKVFLECVQDMDHENMFWYRQDPGLGLRLIYFSYDVKMKEKGDIPEGYSVSREKKERFSLILESASTNQTSMYLCASRRGSGARAGQPQQFGDGTRLSIL.

In this sample, this clonotype turned up many times. This chain uses TRBV7-6 with TRBJ2-2, with D perhaps given as TRBD1 or TRBD2 (6 bases each). Trimming left V 7 bases short and J 2 bases short, with 14 bases between. The germline CDR1 and CDR2 sequences are SGHVS and FNYEAQ. The CDR3 extends over 15 amino acids. The CDR3: CASTTWGANTGELFF. The CDR3 DNA reads TGTGCCAGCACTACTTGGGGGGCCAACACCGGGGAGCTGTTTTTT.

In its sample, this clonotype was seen many times. The chain employs TRBV25-1 and TRBJ1-5; 7 nucleotides align to TRBD1. This CDR3 has 13 amino acids. Trimming took 8 bases from V and 4 from J; bases not matched to a gene: 5. In germline, CDR1 is MGHDK, CDR2 SYGVNS. The CDR3 bases are TGTGCCAGCCGAGGGGGCCCGAATCAGCCCCAGCATTTT. Translating gives CASRGGPNQPQHF.

This clonotype has only a few counts. The chain uses TRBV28 and TRBJ2-3; D gene unclear. The germline V gene encodes CDR1 MDHEN and CDR2 SYDVKM. The CDR3 runs to 11 residues. V was shortened by 4 bases and J by 4 bases, with 3 bases between the two germline ends. This CDR3 is CASSYADTQYF. The CDR3 DNA follows: TGTGCCAGCAGTTACGCAGATACGCAGTATTTT.

This clonotype has at least ten counts. The V gene is TRBV11-3, the J gene TRBJ1-6, with D unresolved. With 5 bases removed from V and 6 bases from J, the gap between germline ends came to 8 bases. Germline V gene sequence: CDR1 SGHNT, CDR2 YENEEA. CDR3 length equals 13 residues. The CDR3 loop is CASSRGRNSPLHF. CDR3 DNA: TGTGCCAGCAGCAGAGGCCGTAATTCACCCCTCCACTTT.

A word on this clonotype: At one of its ends the junction is not consistent with the germline gene, which may arise from a read error. The genes are TRBV20-1 and TRBJ1-4, with D possibly being TRBD1 (6 bases). This CDR3 region has 17 residues. Germline V gives CDR1 DFQATT, CDR2 SNEGSKA (reference sequence). The CDR3 DNA follows: TGCAGTGCTAGCCAAAGCCGTCAGGGGACACCGAATGAAAATCTGTTTTTT. This sequence encodes CSASQSRQGTPNENLFF.

This clonotype came up many times. The rearrangement links TRBV7-9 to TRBJ2-2, with a tentative D call TRBD2 (6 bases). The CDR3 runs 15 residues. V was cut by 5 bases and J by 10 bases, with 20 bases left in between. CDR1 and CDR2 (germline): SEHNR, FQNEAQ (reference sequence). CDR3 nucleotides: TGTGCCAGCAGCCCCCCGGCGGGGAACCTTGCGGAGCTGTTTTTT. Its translation is CASSPPAGNLAELFF.